A single sample is the source of the 29 T cell receptor beta chains below, sequenced in a study of T cell responses to AZD1222 COVID-19 vaccine. Repertoires were generated with immunoSEQ multiplex PCR, while TCRdb's copy carries only in-frame clones and drops some. Among 240,000 or so clones listed, approximately 95% were seen once. Material: peripheral blood, obtained on day 0 of AZD1222 vaccination. All receptors come from an adult in good health.

The chain uses TRBV6-5 and TRBJ1-2; no definite D call. The CDR3 extends over 14 amino acids. V dropped 10 bases and J dropped 4 bases, with 19 bases sitting between them. Germline V gene sequence: CDR1 MNHEY, CDR2 SVGAGI. CDR3 sequence (DNA): TGTGCCACCACTAAGACGCGGGAAGGCTATGGCTACACCTTC. Its protein is CATTKTREGYGYTF.

The CDR3 region is CASRDRGAGTEAFF. DNA for the CDR3: TGTGCCAGCAGGGACCGAGGGGCTGGCACTGAAGCTTTCTTT. The V and J genes are TRBV6-6 and TRBJ1-1, with D perhaps TRBD1 (5 bases). Germline CDR1 is MNHNY and CDR2 is SVGAGI (reference sequence). V was pared by 6 bases and J by 4 bases, with 15 bases between. CDR3 size: 14 residues.

V usage is TRBV28 and J usage is TRBJ1-2, with D uncertain. CDR1 and CDR2 from the germline V gene are MDHEN and SYDVKM. The CDR3 has 13 residues. Trimming shortened V by 4 bases and J by 4 bases, and 10 bases separated the two germline ends. The CDR3 loop reads CASSSLTPYGYTF. The CDR3 region has the DNA TGTGCCAGCAGTTCCTTGACCCCCTATGGCTACACCTTC.

Only one count was recorded for this clone. The chain links TRBV5-1 to TRBJ2-5, with 9 bases that match TRBD2. The length of the CDR3 is 13 residues. Trimming at V came to 5 bases and at J to 4 bases, leaving 3 bases not matched to a gene. Germline assignment: CDR1 SGHRS and CDR2 YFSETQ. The DNA of the CDR3 is TGCGCCAGCAGTAGCGGGAGCGGAGAGACCCAGTACTTC. Amino acids: CASSSGSGETQYF.

This chain links TRBV29-1 with TRBJ2-5; weak D call: TRBD2 (6 bases). The length of the CDR3 is 12 residues. The V gene's germline CDR1 is SQVTM and CDR2 ANQGSEA. V was cut by 2 bases and J by 5 bases, with 9 bases left in between. As DNA, the CDR3 is TGCAGCGTTGAATCGGGGGAGGAGACCCAGTACTTC. It encodes CSVESGEETQYF. The full variable domain, rest sourced from reference TRBV29-1 and TRBJ2-5, is SAVISQKPSRDICQRGTSLTIQCQVDSQVTMMFWYRQQPGQSLTLIATANQGSEATYESGFVIDKFPISRPNLTFSTLTVSNMSPEDSSIYLCSVESGEETQYFGPGTRLLVL.

The chain joins TRBV29-1 to TRBJ2-1, with a weak D call TRBD1 (6 bases). V was trimmed by 7 bases and J by 7 bases, leaving 8 bases between them. CDR1 and CDR2 from the germline V gene are SQVTM and ANQGSEA. The CDR3 covers 10 residues. CDR3 amino acids: CSADRNEQFF. The CDR3, as DNA: TGCAGCGCCGACAGGAATGAGCAGTTCTTC.

The sample holds a few counts of this clone. V gene TRBV28 combines with J gene TRBJ1-2; D is undetermined. The germline V gene has CDR1 MDHEN and CDR2 SYDVKM. The CDR3 runs to 13 residues. Trimming took off 7 bases at V and 5 bases at J, with 14 bases between the two ends. CDR3 loop: CASTPTPSYGYTF. The CDR3 nucleotides are TGTGCCAGCACCCCCACCCCAAGTTATGGCTACACCTTC.

The chain uses TRBV10-3 and TRBJ2-1; D call uncertain. Trimming cost V 8 bases and J 6 bases, with 17 bases left between them. The germline CDR1 and CDR2 sequences are ENHRY and SYGVKD. CDR3 size: 14 residues. CDR3 protein: CAISEVGRINEQFF. The DNA for the CDR3 is TGTGCCATCTCTGAGGTAGGACGGATCAATGAGCAGTTCTTC.

This clone came up once. J is TRBJ2-2 and V is TRBV9, with 11 bases that match TRBD1. With V trimmed by 3 bases and J by 7 bases, 5 bases remained unmatched. Germline V lookup: CDR1 SGDLS, CDR2 YYNGEE. The CDR3 length is 15 residues. The CDR3 region has the DNA TGTGCCAGCAGCGGCCGGGACAGGGGGGTCGGGGAGCTGTTTTTT. It translates to CASSGRDRGVGELFF.

V usage is TRBV4-1 and J usage is TRBJ2-3; D perhaps matches TRBD2 (7 bases). This CDR3 is built from 15 residues. The V and J ends lost 3 bases and 4 bases respectively, with 14 bases between them. Germline V CDR1 and CDR2: MGHRA, YSYEKL. In DNA, the CDR3 is TGCGCCAGCAGCCAGGTGTCGCGGGGGCCAGATACGCAGTATTTT. Translating it yields CASSQVSRGPDTQYF.

This chain connects TRBV27 to TRBJ2-7, with D possibly called TRBD1 or TRBD2 (5 bases each). V gave up 5 bases and J gave up 0 bases, with 14 bases separating them. The V gene's germline CDR1 is MNHEY and CDR2 SMNVEV (reference sequence). This CDR3 contains 15 residues. The CDR3 nucleotides are TGTGCCAGCAGTACGGGGACCCCCAGCTCCTACGAGCAGTACTTC. This gives the protein CASSTGTPSSYEQYF.

The chain uses TRBV5-1 and TRBJ1-5, with 7 bases aligning to TRBD1. Per the germline V gene, CDR1 is SGHRS and CDR2 is YFSETQ. V dropped 4 bases and J dropped 3; count of bases not matched to a gene: 7. This CDR3 spans 15 amino acids. The CDR3 reads CASSAGDSSNQPQHF. The CDR3 nucleotides are TGCGCCAGCAGCGCGGGGGACAGCTCCAATCAGCCCCAGCATTTT.

V usage is TRBV27 and J usage is TRBJ1-2, with D perhaps TRBD1 (6 bases). Germline V gene lookup returns CDR1 MNHEY and CDR2 SMNVEV (reference sequence). This CDR3 is 13 amino acids long. Trimming removed 8 bases at V and 3 bases at J, with 13 bases between. The DNA for the CDR3 is TGTGCCAGCGCCGAACAGGGCCACTATGGCTACACCTTC. Amino acids: CASAEQGHYGYTF.

The rearrangement joins TRBV4-1 to TRBJ2-2; D is ambiguous. The V end lost 0 bases, the J end lost 3 bases, and 8 bases lay between the germline ends. CDR3 length equals 15 residues. The germline V gene encodes CDR1 MGHRA and CDR2 YSYEKL. The DNA for the CDR3 is TGCGCCAGCAGCCAAGATCTTCCGGACACCGGGGAGCTGTTTTTT. Its protein is CASSQDLPDTGELFF.

V usage is TRBV5-1 and J usage is TRBJ1-6; unclear D gene. Per germline, CDR1 SGHRS and CDR2 YFSETQ. The length of the CDR3 is 12 residues. V lost 4 bases and J lost 9, with 8 bases in between. The CDR3 loop is CASSQEGSPLHF. CDR3 DNA: TGCGCCAGCAGCCAGGAGGGTTCACCCCTCCACTTT.

This chain joins TRBV28 and TRBJ1-3; D unresolved. The CDR3 is 14 residues long. Deletions cut 6 bases from V and 8 bases from J, with 17 bases between. From germline, CDR1 is MDHEN and CDR2 SYDVKM. The CDR3 bases are TGTGCCAGCAGCCCGCCCGGTATTGTTTACACCATATATTTT. Protein: CASSPPGIVYTIYF.

The chain employs TRBV19 and TRBJ1-5, with D tentatively TRBD1 (5 bases). Trimming cost V 4 bases and J 0 bases, with 10 bases left between them. CDR3 length equals 15 residues. CDR1 and CDR2 (germline): LNHDA, SQIVND (reference sequence). CDR3 bases: TGTGCCAGTAGTACGACAGCTTATAGCAATCAGCCCCAGCATTTT. Translation gives CASSTTAYSNQPQHF.

The CDR3 protein is CASSQVGQVSGNTIYF. CDR3 coding DNA: TGTGCCAGCAGCCAAGTTGGGCAGGTCTCTGGAAACACCATATATTTT. The gene calls are TRBV3-1 (or the pseudogene TRBV3-2) and TRBJ1-3, with D unclear. The V gene lost 1 base and the J gene lost 0 bases, with 10 bases spanning the gap. The CDR3 is 16 amino acids. Germline CDR1 LGHDT, CDR2 YNNKEL (reference sequence).

The CDR3 nucleotides are TGTGCCTGGAGTCCTGGACTATCTATCGGGGAGCTGTTTTTT. Translated: CAWSPGLSIGELFF. The rearrangement uses TRBV30 and TRBJ2-2; perhaps TRBD2 as D (6 bases). The CDR3 runs to 14 residues. V lost 2 bases and J lost 7, with 14 bases in between. In germline, CDR1 is GTSNPN, CDR2 SVGIG (reference sequence).

The J gene is TRBJ1-1, the V gene TRBV14; TRBD1 might be the D (6 bases). This CDR3 is built from 12 residues. V lost 4 bases to trimming and J lost 7 bases, with 10 bases between them. Germline V gene sequence: CDR1 SGHDN, CDR2 FVKESK. CDR3 nucleotides: TGTGCCAGCAGCCCCAACAGGGTTGAAGCTTTCTTT. Translating it yields CASSPNRVEAFF.

V and J are TRBV28 and TRBJ1-3; D not certain. In germline, CDR1 is MDHEN, CDR2 SYDVKM. CDR3 size: 17 residues. Trimming removed 6 bases at V and 0 bases at J, with 18 bases between. The CDR3 is CASRVKFLGGSGNTIYF. In DNA form, the CDR3 reads TGTGCCAGCAGGGTTAAGTTCTTGGGCGGCTCTGGAAACACCATATATTTT.

The rearrangement links TRBV6-1 to TRBJ2-5, with 12 nucleotides matching TRBD1. The CDR3 sequence is 15 residues long. The V and J ends lost 3 bases and 5 bases, in that order; junction bases with no gene match: 4. Per germline, CDR1 MNHNS and CDR2 SASEGT. Here the CDR3 DNA reads TGTGCCAGCAGTGACCGGGACAGGGGGCAGGAGACCCAGTACTTC. This codes for CASSDRDRGQETQYF.

V is TRBV9 and J is TRBJ1-1; tentatively, D is TRBD1 (5 bases). The germline CDR1 and CDR2 sequences are SGDLS and YYNGEE. This CDR3 has 15 amino acids. V lost 4 bases and J 4 bases, leaving 17 bases between the germline ends. CDR3 DNA sequence: TGTGCCAGCAGCCCCCGCCAGGGCATAAGCACTGAAGCTTTCTTT. This encodes CASSPRQGISTEAFF. The full variable domain, with the rest looked up from reference TRBV9 and TRBJ1-1, is DSGVTQTPKHLITATGQRVTLRCSPRSGDLSVYWYQQSLDQGLQFLIQYYNGEERAKGNILERFSAQQFPDLHSELNLSSLELGDSALYFCASSPRQGISTEAFFGQGTRLTVV.

The rearrangement links TRBV4-3 to TRBJ1-6, with 8 bases matching TRBD1. The CDR3 length is 14 residues. V was pared by 5 bases and J by 7 bases, with 4 bases of the junction left unmatched. Germline loops: CDR1 LGHNA, CDR2 YSLEER. The CDR3 spells CASSMDRANSPLHF. The CDR3 region has the DNA TGCGCCAGCAGCATGGACAGGGCAAATTCACCCCTCCACTTT.

The V and J genes are TRBV10-3 and TRBJ1-1; 7 bases fit TRBD1. This CDR3 spans 14 amino acids. With 5 bases clipped from V and 4 bases from J, the junction kept 7 bases outside the gene matches. In germline, CDR1 is ENHRY, CDR2 SYGVKD. The CDR3 DNA reads as TGTGCCATCAGTTGGGACAGTACGAGCACTGAAGCTTTCTTT. Its protein is CAISWDSTSTEAFF.

The chain employs TRBV7-9 and TRBJ2-7, with D possibly TRBD1 on 6 matching bases. The CDR3 consists of 15 residues. With 5 bases removed from V and 1 base from J, the gap between germline ends came to 15 bases. Germline V gene lookup returns CDR1 SEHNR and CDR2 FQNEAQ (reference sequence). The CDR3 sequence: CASSGRGVGSYEQYF. CDR3 DNA sequence: TGTGCCAGCAGCGGCAGGGGTGTAGGTTCCTACGAGCAGTACTTC.

This clone has a handful of counts. This CDR3 is CASSPSKNEQYF. As DNA, the CDR3 is TGTGCCAGCAGCCCATCCAAGAACGAGCAGTACTTC. V usage is TRBV11-1 and J usage is TRBJ2-7, with D hard to call. The CDR3 has 12 amino acids. Germline loops: CDR1 SGHAT, CDR2 FQDESV (reference sequence). Trimming took off 5 bases at V and 5 bases at J, with 10 bases between the two ends.

The rearrangement uses TRBV4-1 and TRBJ1-5; D call uncertain. The germline CDR1 and CDR2 sequences are MGHRA and YSYEKL. Trimming left V 8 bases short and J 2 bases short, with 10 bases between. The CDR3 is made up of 13 amino acids. CDR3 residues: CASGPQGNQPQHF. For the CDR3, the DNA is TGCGCCAGCGGACCCCAGGGCAATCAGCCCCAGCATTTT.

CDR3 amino acids: CSVERQLNTEAFF. The CDR3 DNA sequence: TGCAGCGTTGAACGGCAGCTGAACACTGAAGCTTTCTTT. The chain couples TRBV29-1 to TRBJ1-1; D gene unclear. Germline V gene sequence: CDR1 SQVTM, CDR2 ANQGSEA. The CDR3 length is 13 residues. Trimming shortened V by 2 bases and J by 0 bases, and 7 bases separated the two germline ends.